Detailed here is one T cell receptor (beta chain). Its antigen is as yet unknown. The sample belongs to a study of EBV T-cell therapy then PD-1 blockade in nasopharyngeal carcinoma. Using immunoSEQ multiplex PCR, the repertoire was profiled, and TCRdb retains in-frame clones only, with some absent. The data show some 20,000 clones, over 70% seen once. The treatment: AdE1-LMPpoly-expanded autologous EBV-specific T-cell therapy followed by anti-PD-1 nivolumab. The trim removed 3 bases at V and 5 bases at J, leaving 17 bases unmatched. This CDR3 is built from 19 residues. The germline V gene has CDR1 PRHDT and CDR2 FYEKMQ (reference sequence).

The sample in question was CD8+ T cells from blood, obtained between days 55 and 70 from a patient whose treatment included autologous EBV-specific T cells and nivolumab. The chain carries TRBV13 and TRBJ2-2, with TRBD2 matching over 8 bases. This receptor was taken from a middle-aged man with nasopharyngeal carcinoma. Here the CDR3 DNA reads TGTGCCAGCAGCTTTTTCTTAGCGGGGAACCCCCCGAGGACCGGGGAGCTGTTTTTT. It codes for CASSFFLAGNPPRTGELFF. Combining the CDR3 with reference TRBV13 and TRBJ2-2 gives the whole variable domain AAGVIQSPRHLIKEKRETATLKCYPIPRHDTVYWYQQGPGQDPQFLISFYEKMQSDKGSIPDRFSAQQFSDYHSELNMSSLELGDSALYFCASSFFLAGNPPRTGELFFGEGSRLTVL.